The 14 T cell receptor beta chains reported below all come from one sample, sequenced in a study of human T cells and chemical hapten exposure. The sample's time point: patch test 1, 2 weeks after DPC sensitization. The treatment was: therapeutic diphenylcyclopropenone sensitization with weekly scalp DPC. Via MiXCR, TCRdb re-called the RACE reads, giving one row per CDR3 protein. This sample yields 150,000 to 200,000 distinct CDR3 sequences, of which approximately 20% are seen a single time; approximately 6.4% belongs to the top ten. The sequencing used whole blood, collected in connection with sensitization to the hapten diphenylcyclopropenone (DPC). Receptors were obtained from a woman aged 45 to 65 with alopecia areata. Some clones in this sample may be carry-over from other donors' samples.

This clonotype was seen once. The chain couples TRBV29-1 to TRBJ1-1, with 8 bases identical to TRBD1. With V trimmed by 6 bases and J by 1 base, 10 bases remained unmatched. The germline gives CDR1 SQVTM, CDR2 ANQGSEA. The CDR3 runs to 15 residues. CDR3 sequence reads: CSVKDRGVGNTEAFF. CDR3 coding DNA: TGCAGCGTGAAAGACAGGGGCGTTGGGAACACTGAAGCTTTCTTT.

V and J are TRBV9 and TRBJ2-1; TRBD2 matches 9 bases. The germline V gene has CDR1 SGDLS and CDR2 YYNGEE. CDR3 length: 14 residues. V dropped 4 bases and J dropped 9; count of bases not matched to a gene: 8. The CDR3 coding sequence is TGTGCCAGCAGCCCAATAGCGGGAGAGGGTGAGCAGTTCTTC. Residues: CASSPIAGEGEQFF.

This chain connects TRBV20-1 to TRBJ2-3, with TRBD2 identical over 9 bases. The trim removed 6 bases at V and 4 bases at J, leaving 11 bases unmatched. This CDR3 region has 15 residues. Looked up from germline, CDR1 is DFQATT and CDR2 is SNEGSKA (reference sequence). The CDR3 DNA follows: TGCAGTGCCGGGGGTAGTAGCGGGAGTGCAGATACGCAGTATTTT. Its protein product is CSAGGSSGSADTQYF.

This clonotype was seen only a few times. This sequence joins TRBV28 and TRBJ2-3; 16 bases agree with TRBD2. Germline V gene data show CDR1 as MDHEN and CDR2 as SYDVKM. The CDR3 contains 18 residues. J gave up 3 bases and V 1 base, and 4 bases lay outside the gene matches. CDR3 coding DNA: TGTGCCAGCAGTTTATTGGGACTAGCGGGAGGGCCGACAGATACGCAGTATTTT. It encodes CASSLLGLAGGPTDTQYF. Combining the CDR3 with reference TRBV28 and TRBJ2-3 gives the whole variable domain DVKVTQSSRYLVKRTGEKVFLECVQDMDHENMFWYRQDPGLGLRLIYFSYDVKMKEKGDIPEGYSVSREKKERFSLILESASTNQTSMYLCASSLLGLAGGPTDTQYFGPGTRLTVL.

In this sample, this clonotype turned up a few times. The rearrangement uses TRBV2 and TRBJ2-6; 12 nucleotides align to TRBD1. Trimming took 4 bases from V and 3 from J; bases not matched to a gene: 7. This CDR3 comprises 18 residues. Germline V gives CDR1 SNHLY, CDR2 FYNNEI. The CDR3 here is CASSVPGQGAVGANVLTF. The DNA for the CDR3 is TGTGCCAGCAGTGTACCGGGACAGGGGGCGGTTGGGGCCAACGTCCTGACTTTC.

This clonotype showed up many times. CDR3 in amino acids: CSARARQGENSPLHF. In DNA form, the CDR3 reads TGCAGTGCTAGAGCCCGACAGGGAGAGAATTCACCCCTCCACTTT. The chain couples TRBV20-1 to TRBJ1-6; 7 positions agree with TRBD1. V lost 1 base and J lost 7; bases outside the gene matches: 7. The CDR3 contains 15 residues. The V gene's germline CDR1 is DFQATT and CDR2 SNEGSKA (reference sequence).

The V call is TRBV11-2, the J call TRBJ2-1; 8 positions match TRBD2. The CDR3 covers 17 residues. V was pared by 3 bases and J by 0 bases, with 7 bases of the junction left unmatched. CDR1 and CDR2 from the germline V gene are SGHAT and FQNNGV. This chain's CDR3 is CASSFSLSGSSYNEQFF. The CDR3, as DNA: TGTGCCAGCAGCTTTTCCCTCAGCGGGAGCTCCTACAATGAGCAGTTCTTC.

The genes are TRBV11-1 and TRBJ2-7, with 11 bases aligning to TRBD2. V lost 5 bases to trimming and J lost 0 bases; unmatched junction nucleotides: 3. The CDR3 covers 15 residues. Germline-derived CDR1 and CDR2 are SGHAT and FQDESV (reference sequence). In nucleotides, the CDR3 is TGTGCCAGCAGCCCGACTAGCGGGACCTCCTACGAGCAGTACTTC. This sequence encodes CASSPTSGTSYEQYF.

The gene calls are TRBV20-1 and TRBJ1-1; D is uncertain. The ends were cut back, 0 bases at V and 3 bases at J, with 14 bases in the middle. Germline assignment: CDR1 DFQATT and CDR2 SNEGSKA (reference sequence). This CDR3 region has 15 residues. The CDR3 is CSARDIGPRDTEAFF. CDR3 sequence (DNA): TGCAGTGCTAGAGATATTGGTCCTCGGGACACTGAAGCTTTCTTT.

The chain uses TRBV7-9 and TRBJ2-7, with 10 bases matching TRBD2. The CDR3 covers 17 residues. From germline, CDR1 is SEHNR and CDR2 FQNEAQ (reference sequence). The V segment lost 4 bases and the J segment 0 bases; nucleotides outside the gene matches: 9. CDR3 sequence reads: CASSSRSSGGSSYEQYF. CDR3 sequence (DNA): TGTGCCAGCAGCTCCCGAAGTAGCGGGGGGAGCTCCTACGAGCAGTACTTC.

V and J are TRBV5-1 and TRBJ2-5, with D perhaps matching TRBD1 or TRBD2 (5 bases each). The germline CDR1 and CDR2 sequences are SGHRS and YFSETQ. Trimming removed 4 bases at V and 5 bases at J, with 18 bases between. The CDR3 has 15 residues. CDR3: CASSGTTTTRETQYF. For the CDR3, the DNA is TGCGCCAGCAGCGGGACGACTACAACTCGCGAGACCCAGTACTTC.

V is TRBV29-1 and J is TRBJ1-3; D gene ambiguous. Trimming removed 4 bases from V and 0 bases from J, with 4 bases in between. Germline V gene lookup returns CDR1 SQVTM and CDR2 ANQGSEA. The CDR3 extends over 12 amino acids. The CDR3 bases are TGCAGCGTTGTGTACTCTGGAAACACCATATATTTT. Translating gives CSVVYSGNTIYF. The full variable domain, with the rest looked up from reference TRBV29-1 and TRBJ1-3, is SAVISQKPSRDICQRGTSLTIQCQVDSQVTMMFWYRQQPGQSLTLIATANQGSEATYESGFVIDKFPISRPNLTFSTLTVSNMSPEDSSIYLCSVVYSGNTIYFGEGSWLTVV.

The table lists this clonotype with a few counts. The CDR3 DNA reads as TGCAGTGCTAGAACGGGACCCTCGGAGCAGTACTTC. Its translation: CSARTGPSEQYF. The rearrangement joins TRBV20-1 to TRBJ2-7; possibly TRBD1 or TRBD2 for D (5 bases each). Germline-derived CDR1 and CDR2 are DFQATT and SNEGSKA (reference sequence). V was clipped by 2 bases and J by 7 bases, with 12 bases between them. The CDR3 totals 12 residues.

The rearrangement uses TRBV29-1 and TRBJ2-7, with TRBD1 as a possible D gene (6 bases). Germline CDR1 reads SQVTM; CDR2 reads ANQGSEA. The CDR3 runs to 12 residues. Trimming shortened V by 4 bases and J by 6 bases, and 13 bases separated the two germline ends. The CDR3 coding sequence is TGCAGCGTTGCCCCCACAGGGTCCGAGCAGTACTTC. This encodes CSVAPTGSEQYF.